This T cell receptor (beta chain) was obtained from a study of Ad26.COV2.S vaccination and SARS-CoV-2 variants. Study-wide background: Enrollment placed the donor in the COV1001 Ad26.COV2.S trial arm. Recipients of Ad26.COV2.S got it intramuscularly, once or twice 56 days apart.

Treatment: roughly 19 received Ad26.COV2.S at low or high dose, single or two shots; about 5 received placebo; per-sample allocation not given. At day 63 after the first vaccine or placebo injection, samples were drawn. Germline V gene sequence: CDR1 SGHNT, CDR2 YYREEE (reference sequence). The CDR3 consists of 11 residues. V was clipped by 1 base and J by 3 bases, with 1 base between them. A few counts support this clone. TCRdb's table, derived via immunoSEQ multiplex PCR, lists solely in-frame clones and lacks some. The repertoire holds 300,000 to 500,000 clones, with about 85% as singletons. Material: peripheral blood, obtained in a trial of Ad26.COV2.S vaccine versus placebo. This clonotype was obtained from a person between 18 and 65 years old who received the Ad26.COV2.S COVID-19 vaccine or a placebo. V usage is TRBV5-4 and J usage is TRBJ1-1; D not resolved. The CDR3 reads CASSLHTEAFF. The CDR3 DNA sequence: TGTGCCAGCAGCTTGCACACTGAAGCTTTCTTT.